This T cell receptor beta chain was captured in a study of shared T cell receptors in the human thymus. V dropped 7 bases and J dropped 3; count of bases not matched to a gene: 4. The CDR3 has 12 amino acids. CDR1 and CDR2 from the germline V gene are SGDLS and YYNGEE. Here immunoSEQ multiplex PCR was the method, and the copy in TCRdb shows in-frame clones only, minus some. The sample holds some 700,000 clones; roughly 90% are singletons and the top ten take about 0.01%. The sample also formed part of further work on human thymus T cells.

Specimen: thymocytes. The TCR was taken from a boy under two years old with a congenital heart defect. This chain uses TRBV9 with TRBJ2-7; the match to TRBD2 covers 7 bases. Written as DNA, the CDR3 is TGTGCCAGCGGGAGGGGAGACTACGAGCAGTACTTC. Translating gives CASGRGDYEQYF.